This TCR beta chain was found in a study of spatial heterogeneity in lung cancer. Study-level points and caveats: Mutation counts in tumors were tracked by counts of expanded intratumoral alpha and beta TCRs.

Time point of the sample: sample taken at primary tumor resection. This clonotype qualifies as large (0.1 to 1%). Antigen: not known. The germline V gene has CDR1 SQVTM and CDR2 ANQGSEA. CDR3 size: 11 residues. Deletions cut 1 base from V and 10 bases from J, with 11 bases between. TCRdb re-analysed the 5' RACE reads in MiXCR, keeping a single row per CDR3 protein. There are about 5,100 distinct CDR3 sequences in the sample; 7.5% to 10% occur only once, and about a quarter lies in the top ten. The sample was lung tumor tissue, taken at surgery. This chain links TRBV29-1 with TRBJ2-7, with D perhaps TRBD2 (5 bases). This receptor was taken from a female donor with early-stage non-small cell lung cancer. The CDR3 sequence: CSVEAAGVQYF. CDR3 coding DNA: TGCAGCGTTGAAGCAGCCGGGGTCCAGTACTTC.